A single sample gave rise to the 28 T cell receptor beta chains below, sequenced in a study of blood T cell repertoires in COVID-19. Libraries were prepared by immunoSEQ multiplex PCR; TCRdb keeps only in-frame clonotypes and omits some of them. In the table there are fewer than 200,000 clones, roughly 81% of which are singletons. Sequencing input: peripheral blood. The receptors derive from a woman older than 75 with COVID-19, enrolled during active disease.

V usage is TRBV10-3 and J usage is TRBJ2-2; 10 bases match TRBD2. V trimming: 2 bases; J trimming: 6 bases; junction bases outside the gene matches: 3. Germline V lookup: CDR1 ENHRY, CDR2 SYGVKD. The CDR3 sequence is 15 residues long. Written as DNA, the CDR3 is TGTGCCATCAGTGAGACTAGCGGGAAGGCCGGGGAGCTGTTTTTT. This translates into CAISETSGKAGELFF.

The rearrangement uses TRBV5-1 and TRBJ2-7, with 7 bases matching TRBD1. After removal of 4 bases from V and 0 bases from J, the junction contained 13 bases not matched to a gene. Germline lookup yields CDR1 SGHRS and CDR2 YFSETQ. The CDR3 runs 17 residues. Here the CDR3 reads CASSQYFTGDPSYEQYF. The CDR3 nucleotides read TGCGCCAGCAGCCAGTACTTCACAGGGGACCCCTCCTACGAGCAGTACTTC.

V and J are TRBV11-2 and TRBJ2-1, with TRBD2 matching over 11 bases. The CDR3 loop spans 15 amino acids. Germline assignment: CDR1 SGHAT and CDR2 FQNNGV. Unmatched junction bases numbered 3, after V lost 1 base and J lost 7 bases. The CDR3 bases are TGTGCCAGCAGCTTAGGACTAGCGGGATTTAATGAGCAGTTCTTC. Its translation: CASSLGLAGFNEQFF.

In this sample, this clone turned up a few times. V and J are TRBV5-1 and TRBJ1-2; 7 positions agree with TRBD1. CDR3 length: 14 residues. V trimming: 0 bases; J trimming: 4 bases; junction bases outside the gene matches: 3. The germline CDR1 and CDR2 sequences are SGHRS and YFSETQ. CDR3 nucleotides: TGCGCCAGCAGCTTGGCAGGGGGTGCCTATGGCTACACCTTC. It translates to CASSLAGGAYGYTF.

The CDR3 loop reads CASSLVNTRPGNTEAFF. The CDR3 nucleotides are TGTGCCAGCAGCTTGGTTAACACACGACCGGGGAACACTGAAGCTTTCTTT. The chain has TRBV5-6 and TRBJ1-1; D gene uncertain. Trimming removed 0 bases at V and 1 base at J, with 16 bases between. The CDR3 has 17 amino acids. Per germline, CDR1 SGHDT and CDR2 YYEEEE.

V usage is TRBV5-4 and J usage is TRBJ2-5, with 15 bases that match TRBD2. The junction had 10 bases not matched to a gene; V was cut back by 3 bases and J by 7 bases. From germline, CDR1 is SGHNT and CDR2 YYREEE (reference sequence). CDR3 size: 17 residues. Here the CDR3 DNA reads TGTGCCAGCAGCTCGGGGACTAGCGGGGGGATTAGAGGGACCCAGTACTTC. It specifies CASSSGTSGGIRGTQYF.

The genes are TRBV7-3 and TRBJ2-5, with D maybe TRBD2 (7 bases). V was shortened by 6 bases and J by 0 bases, with 14 bases between the two germline ends. The CDR3 runs to 15 residues. Germline values: CDR1 SGHTA, CDR2 FQGTGA. The CDR3 here is CASSPRGGDQETQYF. CDR3 nucleotides: TGTGCCAGCAGTCCGAGGGGGGGAGACCAAGAGACCCAGTACTTC.

This rearrangement joins TRBV30 to TRBJ1-2; D might be TRBD1 (6 bases). Trimming removed 0 bases at V and 7 bases at J, with 15 bases between. The CDR3 covers 14 residues. Germline V gene data show CDR1 as GTSNPN and CDR2 as SVGIG (reference sequence). The chain's CDR3 is CAWSVPQGRAGYTF. Written as DNA, the CDR3 is TGTGCCTGGAGTGTACCGCAGGGGAGGGCTGGCTACACCTTC.

The chain recombines TRBV28 with TRBJ2-3, with 11 nucleotides matching TRBD2. The CDR3 extends over 16 amino acids. The germline V gene has CDR1 MDHEN and CDR2 SYDVKM. V lost 0 bases, J lost 2 bases, and 1 base stayed unmatched. CDR3 amino acids: CASSLWTSGNTDTQYF. CDR3 coding DNA: TGTGCCAGCAGTTTATGGACTAGCGGGAACACAGATACGCAGTATTTT.

V usage is TRBV3-1 (or the pseudogene TRBV3-2) and J usage is TRBJ2-2; 7 nucleotides line up with TRBD1. Looked up from germline, CDR1 is LGHDT and CDR2 is YNNKEL (reference sequence). The CDR3 length is 17 residues. V shed 3 bases, J shed 1 base, and the junction held 8 bases outside the gene matches. CDR3 amino acids: CASSQTGLSQNTGELFF. The DNA for the CDR3 is TGTGCCAGCAGCCAGACAGGGCTCTCCCAGAACACCGGGGAGCTGTTTTTT.

The chain's CDR3 is CASSLASVRGYGYTF. CDR3 in DNA: TGTGCCAGCAGCTTGGCCTCGGTAAGGGGTTATGGCTACACCTTC. The chain uses TRBV5-8 and TRBJ1-2, with D maybe TRBD1 (5 bases). In germline, CDR1 is SGHTS, CDR2 YDEGEE. With 0 bases removed from V and 5 bases from J, the gap between germline ends came to 14 bases. This CDR3 spans 15 amino acids.

The genes are TRBV6-2 or TRBV6-3 and TRBJ2-1, with TRBD2 identical over 12 bases. The trim removed 2 bases at V and 4 bases at J, leaving 3 bases unmatched. CDR1 is MNHEY and CDR2 is SVGEGT in the germline V gene. The CDR3 is made up of 16 amino acids. CDR3 DNA: TGTGCCAGCAGTTACCCGACTAGCGGGGGATACAATGAGCAGTTCTTC. It is translated as CASSYPTSGGYNEQFF.

The chain links TRBV30 to TRBJ1-6; 9 positions match TRBD1. The V and J ends lost 2 bases and 6 bases, in that order; junction bases with no gene match: 5. Per germline, CDR1 GTSNPN and CDR2 SVGIG (reference sequence). The CDR3 totals 15 residues. CDR3 in amino acids: CAWSLQGAPNSPLHF. CDR3 sequence (DNA): TGTGCCTGGAGTCTACAGGGGGCCCCTAATTCACCCCTCCACTTT.

J is TRBJ2-3 and V is TRBV5-1; maybe TRBD2 (6 bases). From germline, CDR1 is SGHRS and CDR2 YFSETQ. V lost 4 bases to trimming and J lost 2 bases, with 17 bases between them. The CDR3 covers 16 residues. Here the CDR3 DNA reads TGCGCCAGCAGCCTACCTGAGGGACTTCACACAGATACGCAGTATTTT. Its translation is CASSLPEGLHTDTQYF. The variable domain in full, with the rest retrieved from reference TRBV5-1 and TRBJ2-3, is KAGVTQTPRYLIKTRGQQVTLSCSPISGHRSVSWYQQTPGQGLQFLFEYFSETQRNKGNFPGRFSGRQFSNSRSEMNVSTLELGDSALYLCASSLPEGLHTDTQYFGPGTRLTVL.

The CDR3 coding sequence is TGTGCCTGGAGTGTACTACAGGGTGCTCATCATGAGCAGTTCTTC. Encoded protein: CAWSVLQGAHHEQFF. This chain uses TRBV30 with TRBJ2-1, with a weak D call TRBD1 (6 bases). From germline, CDR1 is GTSNPN and CDR2 SVGIG (reference sequence). V lost 0 bases and J lost 8, with 17 bases in between. The CDR3 has 15 residues. The variable domain in full, with the rest retrieved from reference TRBV30 and TRBJ2-1, is SQTIHQWPATLVQPVGSPLSLECTVEGTSNPNLYWYRQAAGRGLQLLFYSVGIGQISSEVPQNLSASRPQDRQFILSSKKLLLSDSGFYLCAWSVLQGAHHEQFFGPGTRLTVL.

The chain couples TRBV27 to TRBJ2-1, with D perhaps TRBD2 (6 bases). Trimming left V 2 bases short and J 0 bases short, with 11 bases between. Germline V gene data show CDR1 as MNHEY and CDR2 as SMNVEV (reference sequence). The CDR3 totals 16 residues. CDR3 residues: CASSLTGGYSYNEQFF. The CDR3 DNA sequence: TGTGCCAGCAGTTTAACCGGGGGATACTCCTACAATGAGCAGTTCTTC.

The chain combines TRBV19 with TRBJ2-5; 7 positions match TRBD2. Germline V gene sequence: CDR1 LNHDA, CDR2 SQIVND (reference sequence). The CDR3 contains 15 residues. V shed 1 base and J 3 bases; nucleotides not matched to a gene: 5. Here the CDR3 reads CASSIVGGWKETQYF. The DNA of the CDR3 is TGTGCCAGTAGTATAGTGGGGGGGTGGAAAGAGACCCAGTACTTC.

The V and J genes are TRBV19 and TRBJ2-2; a weak D match, TRBD1 (5 bases). Trimming cost V 5 bases and J 6 bases, with 10 bases left between them. The CDR3 loop spans 13 amino acids. The germline V gene has CDR1 LNHDA and CDR2 SQIVND (reference sequence). CDR3 in amino acids: CASSVQGSGELFF. CDR3 in DNA: TGTGCCAGTAGTGTTCAGGGCTCCGGGGAGCTGTTTTTT.

The rearrangement joins TRBV7-2 to TRBJ2-7, with a tentative D call TRBD1 (5 bases). Trimming removed 5 bases from V and 3 bases from J, with 8 bases in between. The CDR3 is 12 amino acids. The germline V gene encodes CDR1 SGHTA and CDR2 FQGNSA. CDR3 residues: CASSMTVYEQYF. As DNA, the CDR3 is TGTGCCAGCAGCATGACAGTCTACGAGCAGTACTTC.

In its sample, this clone was seen a few times. V usage is TRBV5-4 and J usage is TRBJ1-2; the D is unclear. V shed 0 bases and J shed 5 bases, with 5 bases lying between them. The germline V gene encodes CDR1 SGHNT and CDR2 YYREEE (reference sequence). The CDR3 has 12 residues. The CDR3 loop reads CASSLEHYGYTF. The CDR3 nucleotides are TGTGCCAGCAGCTTGGAACATTATGGCTACACCTTC.

The chain has TRBV3-1 (or the pseudogene TRBV3-2) and TRBJ2-5; weak D call: TRBD2 (6 bases). CDR3 size: 13 residues. Germline CDR1 LGHDT, CDR2 YNNKEL (reference sequence). Trimming cost V 4 bases and J 2 bases, with 8 bases left between them. The CDR3 nucleotides read TGTGCCAGCAGCCCCGGGGGACAAGAGACCCAGTACTTC. Translation gives CASSPGGQETQYF.

The rearrangement joins TRBV5-4 to TRBJ1-1; D is possibly TRBD1 (6 bases). Germline lookup yields CDR1 SGHNT and CDR2 YYREEE (reference sequence). V was cut by 0 bases and J by 0 bases, with 9 bases left in between. The CDR3 spans 15 residues. The CDR3 DNA is TGTGCCAGCAGCTTGGCCGGACAGTTGAACACTGAAGCTTTCTTT. Protein product: CASSLAGQLNTEAFF.

The CDR3 loop reads CASSRLAGGPGDTQYF. The CDR3, as DNA: TGTGCCAGCTCAAGACTAGCGGGGGGGCCTGGAGATACGCAGTATTTT. The chain joins TRBV18 to TRBJ2-3; TRBD2 agrees at 14 bases. The V gene's germline CDR1 is KGHSH and CDR2 LQKENI. Losses at the gene ends were 5 bases for V and 5 bases for J; bases not matched to a gene: 6. This CDR3 is built from 16 residues.

The rearrangement uses TRBV11-1 and TRBJ2-7, with 14 bases aligning to TRBD2. The CDR3 runs to 15 residues. CDR1 is SGHAT, CDR2 FQDESV, per germline (reference sequence). Trimming cost V 4 bases and J 5 bases; bases outside gene matches: 4. The CDR3 DNA is TGTGCCAGCAGCTCCGGGACTAGCGGGAGCCACGAGCAGTACTTC. This encodes CASSSGTSGSHEQYF.

V and J are TRBV5-6 and TRBJ1-6; D perhaps matches TRBD1 (6 bases). Looked up from germline, CDR1 is SGHDT and CDR2 is YYEEEE. The CDR3 runs 13 residues. The germline V and J ends were trimmed by 1 base and 9 bases, with 8 bases remaining between them. The CDR3 DNA reads as TGTGCCAGCAGCTTGACAGGGCTTTCACCCCTCCACTTT. This translates into CASSLTGLSPLHF.

The rearrangement links TRBV27 to TRBJ2-7, with 9 bases matching TRBD1. Per the germline V gene, CDR1 is MNHEY and CDR2 is SMNVEV (reference sequence). V trimming: 5 bases; J trimming: 3 bases; junction bases outside the gene matches: 8. This CDR3 comprises 15 residues. CDR3 DNA: TGTGCCAGCAGTCCAGGCGGGACAGGGTTCTACGAGCAGTACTTC. Translation: CASSPGGTGFYEQYF.

The chain recombines TRBV2 with TRBJ2-3; 12 bases are shared with TRBD2. The CDR3 extends over 19 amino acids. Losses at the gene ends were 5 bases for V and 3 bases for J; bases not matched to a gene: 15. The germline V gene has CDR1 SNHLY and CDR2 FYNNEI. CDR3 region: CASSRRVASGGAGTDTQYF. In DNA form, the CDR3 reads TGTGCCAGCAGTCGTCGAGTTGCTAGCGGGGGGGCCGGTACAGATACGCAGTATTTT. The full variable domain, rest sourced from reference TRBV2 and TRBJ2-3, is EPEVTQTPSHQVTQMGQEVILRCVPISNHLYFYWYRQILGQKVEFLVSFYNNEISEKSEIFDDQFSVERPDGSNFTLKIRSTKLEDSAMYFCASSRRVASGGAGTDTQYFGPGTRLTVL.

V usage is TRBV29-1 and J usage is TRBJ1-2, with 9 bases lining up with TRBD1. The germline gives CDR1 SQVTM, CDR2 ANQGSEA. The CDR3 loop spans 11 amino acids. Trimming removed 4 bases from V and 6 bases from J; junction bases left unmatched: 0. CDR3 amino acids: CSVGTGDGYTF. The CDR3 DNA follows: TGCAGCGTTGGGACAGGGGATGGCTACACCTTC.